A single sample is the source of the 30 T cell receptor beta chains below, sequenced in a study of OX40 agonist ivuxolimab in advanced cancers. The table came from immunoSEQ multiplex PCR; TCRdb's copy has only in-frame clones and leaves some out. This sample has approximately 67,000 clones, with over 75% found just once. This specimen was CD4+ or CD8+ T cells sorted from blood, taken in a trial of the OX40 agonist ivuxolimab. The receptors were gathered from an adult with an advanced solid tumor such as melanoma, head and neck, liver or kidney cancer.

The rearrangement links TRBV27 to TRBJ2-5, with D uncertain. Gene TRBJ2-7 matches the end of the DNA better, so the J call may be wrong. CDR1 MNHEY and CDR2 SMNVEV come from the germline V gene (reference sequence). CDR3 size: 14 residues. CDR3 DNA sequence: TGTGCCAGCAGAATGGGCATGTGGTCCTACGAGCAGTACTTC. As protein: CASRMGMWSYEQYF.

V is TRBV4-1 and J is TRBJ1-6; D gene uncertain. The germline gives CDR1 MGHRA, CDR2 YSYEKL. The length of the CDR3 is 16 residues. The V gene lost 0 bases and the J gene lost 7 bases, with 13 bases spanning the gap. In DNA, the CDR3 is TGCGCCAGCAGCCAAGATGGGCAGCTATTAAATTCACCCCTCCACTTT. Protein: CASSQDGQLLNSPLHF.

This clone appeared a single time. This rearrangement joins TRBV4-2 to TRBJ2-2; TRBD1 is a possible D gene (5 bases). Trimming cost V 0 bases and J 0 bases, with 14 bases left between them. This CDR3 contains 18 residues. Germline V gene sequence: CDR1 LGHNA, CDR2 YNFKEQ. CDR3 nucleotides: TGTGCCAGCAGCCAAGATCAGGGCCTCCACGCGAACACCGGGGAGCTGTTTTTT. It codes for CASSQDQGLHANTGELFF.

The chain recombines TRBV18 with TRBJ2-7, with TRBD1 identical over 7 bases. V trimming: 3 bases; J trimming: 3 bases; junction bases outside the gene matches: 5. Per the germline V gene, CDR1 is KGHSH and CDR2 is LQKENI. The length of the CDR3 is 14 residues. The CDR3 region is CASSPNRQGYEQYV. Written as DNA, the CDR3 is TGTGCCAGCTCACCCAATAGACAGGGCTACGAGCAGTACGTC.

This clone has only a few counts. The chain is built from TRBV30 and TRBJ2-5; the match to TRBD1 covers 8 bases. With V trimmed by 6 bases and J by 5 bases, 8 bases remained unmatched. The length of the CDR3 is 13 residues. CDR1 and CDR2 from the germline V gene are GTSNPN and SVGIG (reference sequence). CDR3 protein: CACRPGGRETQYF. Here the CDR3 DNA reads TGTGCCTGCCGTCCAGGGGGCAGGGAGACCCAGTACTTC.

The V and J genes are TRBV7-9 and TRBJ2-1, with D possibly called TRBD1 or TRBD2 (6 bases each). The germline CDR1 and CDR2 sequences are SEHNR and FQNEAQ (reference sequence). Trimming pared 2 bases from V and 5 bases from J, leaving 13 bases between. The CDR3 covers 15 residues. CDR3 sequence (DNA): TGTGCCAGCAGCTTACGGGGGCAGATGAACAATGAGCAGTTCTTC. Translation gives CASSLRGQMNNEQFF.

The rearrangement joins TRBV29-1 to TRBJ1-1, with 7 nucleotides matching TRBD1. The CDR3 is 13 amino acids. The V gene's germline CDR1 is SQVTM and CDR2 ANQGSEA. The V and J ends lost 7 bases and 0 bases, in that order; junction bases with no gene match: 5. The CDR3 protein is CSGQGQLNTEAFF. The CDR3 bases are TGCAGCGGGCAGGGACAGTTGAACACTGAAGCTTTCTTT.

The rearrangement links TRBV7-8 to TRBJ2-7; 10 bases map to TRBD1. The length of the CDR3 is 17 residues. After removal of 4 bases from V and 7 bases from J, the junction contained 16 bases not matched to a gene. Germline CDR1 is SGHVS and CDR2 is FQNEAQ. The CDR3 here is CASSSPKDRGRLQEQYV. As DNA, the CDR3 is TGTGCCAGCAGCTCCCCCAAAGACAGGGGGCGCCTCCAGGAGCAGTACGTC.

This clone turned up a few times. The chain combines TRBV7-2 with TRBJ2-3; D may match TRBD1 or TRBD2 (7 bases each). The germline V gene encodes CDR1 SGHTA and CDR2 FQGNSA. The germline V and J ends were trimmed by 5 bases and 6 bases, with 18 bases remaining between them. This CDR3 has 15 amino acids. The CDR3 protein is CASSPVAGGGDTQYF. The CDR3 DNA follows: TGTGCCAGCAGCCCCGTAGCAGGGGGGGGTGATACGCAGTATTTT.

The DNA for the CDR3 is TGTGCCAGCAGTCACGGGGGACAGGTGAACACTGAAGCTTTCTTT. Amino acid sequence: CASSHGGQVNTEAFF. The V and J genes are TRBV28 and TRBJ1-1; TRBD1 matches at 8 bases. CDR1 is MDHEN, CDR2 SYDVKM, per germline. The V and J ends lost 5 bases and 0 bases, in that order; junction bases with no gene match: 5. The CDR3 extends over 15 amino acids. Based on the CDR3 plus reference TRBV28 and TRBJ1-1, the full variable domain is DVKVTQSSRYLVKRTGEKVFLECVQDMDHENMFWYRQDPGLGLRLIYFSYDVKMKEKGDIPEGYSVSREKKERFSLILESASTNQTSMYLCASSHGGQVNTEAFFGQGTRLTVV.

The genes are TRBV7-3 and TRBJ2-2; D not resolved. CDR3 length equals 14 residues. Germline V gene sequence: CDR1 SGHTA, CDR2 FQGTGA. The germline V and J ends were trimmed by 1 base and 3 bases, with 6 bases remaining between them. CDR3 coding DNA: TGTGCCAGCAGCTTAAAGAGCTACACCGGGGAGCTGTTTTTT. Its protein is CASSLKSYTGELFF.

This chain joins TRBV19 and TRBJ2-1, with 7 bases that match TRBD1. Germline CDR1 and CDR2: LNHDA and SQIVND (reference sequence). The CDR3 runs to 16 residues. Trimming took 1 base from V and 0 from J; bases not matched to a gene: 3. This CDR3 is CASSIGDSPSYNEQFF. The DNA for the CDR3 is TGTGCCAGTAGTATAGGGGACAGTCCCTCCTACAATGAGCAGTTCTTC.

This clone came up a few times. The chain joins TRBV7-9 to TRBJ1-2; D possibly corresponds to TRBD1 (5 bases). The CDR3 sequence is 14 residues long. CDR1 and CDR2 (germline): SEHNR, FQNEAQ (reference sequence). V was cut by 5 bases and J by 6 bases, with 16 bases left in between. The CDR3 reads CASSDTPPGDGYTF. The CDR3 DNA is TGTGCCAGCAGCGATACCCCCCCGGGGGATGGCTACACCTTC. Combining the CDR3 with reference TRBV7-9 and TRBJ1-2 gives the whole variable domain DTGVSQNPRHKITKRGQNVTFRCDPISEHNRLYWYRQTLGQGPEFLTYFQNEAQLEKSRLLSDRFSAERPKGSFSTLEIQRTEQGDSAMYLCASSDTPPGDGYTFGSGTRLTVV.

V and J are TRBV27 and TRBJ1-6; 7 bases align to TRBD1. The trim removed 6 bases at V and 8 bases at J, leaving 7 bases unmatched. CDR1 is MNHEY, CDR2 SMNVEV, per germline (reference sequence). The CDR3 spans 14 residues. The CDR3 is CASSPHRGDSPLHF. The CDR3 DNA follows: TGTGCCAGCAGCCCCCACAGGGGTGATTCACCCCTCCACTTT.

V gene TRBV19 combines with J gene TRBJ2-6; tentatively, D is TRBD2 (5 bases). V was cut by 6 bases and J by 0 bases, with 15 bases left in between. The CDR3 covers 17 residues. CDR1 is LNHDA, CDR2 SQIVND, per germline (reference sequence). The CDR3 DNA reads as TGTGCCAGTAGCTATGAGGGAATCAGCTCTGGGGCCAACGTCCTGACTTTC. This gives the protein CASSYEGISSGANVLTF.

The rearrangement uses TRBV6-5 and TRBJ2-3; tentative D call: TRBD1 (6 bases). Germline loops: CDR1 MNHEY, CDR2 SVGAGI. Trimming left V 6 bases short and J 5 bases short, with 15 bases between. This CDR3 is built from 14 residues. The CDR3 protein is CASRPHTGLDTQYF. CDR3 sequence (DNA): TGTGCCAGCAGACCACACACAGGGTTAGATACGCAGTATTTT.

V gene TRBV4-3 combines with J gene TRBJ2-7, with 9 bases aligning to TRBD1. Germline CDR1 reads LGHNA; CDR2 reads YSLEER. This CDR3 spans 15 amino acids. With V trimmed by 1 base and J by 3 bases, 4 bases remained unmatched. DNA of the CDR3: TGCGCCAGCAGCCAAGGCCCGGGACAGGGCTACGAGCAGTACTTC. Its translation is CASSQGPGQGYEQYF.

This clone was detected only a few times. V is TRBV5-1 and J is TRBJ2-7; weak D call: TRBD1 (6 bases). The CDR3 runs 16 residues. Germline lookup yields CDR1 SGHRS and CDR2 YFSETQ. Trimming cost V 0 bases and J 2 bases, with 15 bases left between them. Here the CDR3 reads CASSLGGGSGAYEQYF. The CDR3 DNA follows: TGCGCCAGCAGCTTGGGCGGCGGTTCAGGGGCCTACGAGCAGTACTTC.

This rearrangement joins TRBV6-5 to TRBJ1-1; the D gene is possibly TRBD1 (6 bases). CDR3 size: 11 residues. Trimming pared 2 bases from V and 11 bases from J, leaving 9 bases between. Germline CDR1 MNHEY, CDR2 SVGAGI. The CDR3 sequence: CASSYGQRAFF. Here the CDR3 DNA reads TGTGCCAGCAGTTACGGACAGCGGGCTTTCTTT.

This sequence joins TRBV5-6 and TRBJ2-7; D gene ambiguous. Trimming left V 0 bases short and J 4 bases short, with 11 bases between. The CDR3 is made up of 14 amino acids. Per the germline V gene, CDR1 is SGHDT and CDR2 is YYEEEE. CDR3 nucleotides: TGTGCCAGCAGCTTGGAAGGTGGTCGGTACGAGCAGTACGTC. Its protein is CASSLEGGRYEQYV.

The chain employs TRBV5-4 and TRBJ2-3; 8 bases fit TRBD2. The CDR3 runs 17 residues. Losses at the gene ends were 1 base for V and 0 bases for J; bases not matched to a gene: 7. CDR1 SGHNT and CDR2 YYREEE come from the germline V gene (reference sequence). The CDR3 DNA sequence: TGTGCCAGCAGCTTGAAACTGGCGGGAGGAAGCACAGATACGCAGTATTTT. This sequence encodes CASSLKLAGGSTDTQYF.

This clone was detected a few times. The chain combines TRBV5-1 with TRBJ2-7; 16 bases line up with TRBD2. In germline, CDR1 is SGHRS, CDR2 YFSETQ. This CDR3 spans 16 amino acids. The trim removed 4 bases at V and 3 bases at J, leaving 4 bases unmatched. The CDR3 spells CASSPGTSGRVYEQYF. CDR3 coding DNA: TGCGCCAGCAGCCCCGGGACTAGCGGGAGGGTCTACGAGCAGTACTTC. The variable domain in full, with the rest retrieved from reference TRBV5-1 and TRBJ2-7, is KAGVTQTPRYLIKTRGQQVTLSCSPISGHRSVSWYQQTPGQGLQFLFEYFSETQRNKGNFPGRFSGRQFSNSRSEMNVSTLELGDSALYLCASSPGTSGRVYEQYFGPGTRLTVT.

This sequence joins TRBV28 and TRBJ1-5, with D tentatively TRBD1 (5 bases). V lost 6 bases and J 3 bases, leaving 12 bases between the germline ends. Per germline, CDR1 MDHEN and CDR2 SYDVKM. There are 14 residues in the CDR3. The CDR3 sequence: CASSRTINNQPQHF. CDR3 DNA sequence: TGTGCCAGCAGCCGGACAATAAACAATCAGCCCCAGCATTTT.

V and J are TRBV18 and TRBJ2-3; either TRBD1 or TRBD2 may supply D (6 bases each). V was clipped by 0 bases and J by 5 bases, with 9 bases between them. CDR1 and CDR2 from the germline V gene are KGHSH and LQKENI. The CDR3 runs to 14 residues. The CDR3, as DNA: TGTGCCAGCTCACCACCACAGGGAGGAGATACGCAGTATTTT. As protein: CASSPPQGGDTQYF.

The chain combines TRBV18 with TRBJ2-1; 7 bases are a match to TRBD2. The CDR3 totals 14 residues. V dropped 3 bases and J dropped 12; count of bases not matched to a gene: 11. Germline V gene data show CDR1 as KGHSH and CDR2 as LQKENI. The CDR3 protein is CASSPTWEGFVQFF. The CDR3 DNA reads TGTGCCAGCTCACCCACGTGGGAGGGGTTCGTGCAGTTCTTC.

The chain has TRBV7-2 and TRBJ2-1, with 14 bases lining up with TRBD2. The germline gives CDR1 SGHTA, CDR2 FQGNSA. V lost 4 bases, J lost 12 bases, and 11 bases stayed unmatched. The CDR3 sequence is 16 residues long. The CDR3 region is CASSSPGTSGSLGQFF. For the CDR3, the DNA is TGTGCCAGCAGCTCCCCCGGGACTAGCGGGAGCCTCGGGCAGTTCTTC.

The chain recombines TRBV5-1 with TRBJ2-3, with TRBD2 matching 13 bases. The CDR3 is 16 amino acids. The germline gives CDR1 SGHRS, CDR2 YFSETQ. Trimming removed 4 bases from V and 3 bases from J; junction bases left unmatched: 5. DNA for the CDR3: TGCGCCAGCAGCCCGACACTAGCGGGGGGGACAGATACGCAGTATTTT. Protein sequence: CASSPTLAGGTDTQYF.

The V gene is TRBV28, the J gene TRBJ2-2, with D tentatively TRBD2 (5 bases). V was cut by 7 bases and J by 8 bases, with 14 bases left in between. The germline CDR1 and CDR2 sequences are MDHEN and SYDVKM. The CDR3 consists of 13 residues. CDR3 amino acids: CASTSPGEGELFF. The CDR3 bases are TGTGCCAGCACCTCACCCGGGGAGGGGGAGCTGTTTTTT.

V and J are TRBV2 and TRBJ2-7, with TRBD2 matching 7 bases. This CDR3 is 15 amino acids long. Trimming removed 7 bases from V and 3 bases from J; junction bases left unmatched: 12. Per the germline V gene, CDR1 is SNHLY and CDR2 is FYNNEI. The CDR3 here is CASKRDPTRRYEQYF. Written as DNA, the CDR3 is TGTGCCAGCAAGCGGGATCCGACAAGGCGCTACGAGCAGTACTTC.

This rearrangement joins TRBV9 to TRBJ1-1; 7 positions match TRBD1. The CDR3 sequence is 16 residues long. V shed 3 bases and J 3 bases; nucleotides not matched to a gene: 11. Per the germline V gene, CDR1 is SGDLS and CDR2 is YYNGEE. The CDR3: CASSEPRGQLDTEAFF. The CDR3, as DNA: TGTGCCAGCAGCGAACCTCGGGGACAGCTAGACACTGAAGCTTTCTTT.